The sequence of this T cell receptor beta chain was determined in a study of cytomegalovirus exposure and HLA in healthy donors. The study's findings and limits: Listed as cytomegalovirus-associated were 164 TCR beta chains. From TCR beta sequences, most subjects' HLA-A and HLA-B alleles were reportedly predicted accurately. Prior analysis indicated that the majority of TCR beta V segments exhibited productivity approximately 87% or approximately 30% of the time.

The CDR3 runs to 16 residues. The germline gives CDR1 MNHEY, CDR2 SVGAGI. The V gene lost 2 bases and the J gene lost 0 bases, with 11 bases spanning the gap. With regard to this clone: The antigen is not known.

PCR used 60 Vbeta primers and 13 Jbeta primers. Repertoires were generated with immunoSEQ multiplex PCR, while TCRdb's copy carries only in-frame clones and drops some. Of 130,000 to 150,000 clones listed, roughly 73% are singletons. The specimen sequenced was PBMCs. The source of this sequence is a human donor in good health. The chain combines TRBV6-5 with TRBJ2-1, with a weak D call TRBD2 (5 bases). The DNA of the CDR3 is TGTGCCAGCAGTTACACTCGGGGTAGCTCCTACAATGAGCAGTTCTTC. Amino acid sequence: CASSYTRGSSYNEQFF.